The clone carrying this T cell receptor beta chain was recorded a few times. Its antigen is unknown. All sequencing subjects had displayed CD8+CD57+ cell expansion on flow cytometry. As a group, the patients uniformly had severe acquired aplastic anemia. The sample originates from a study of CD8+CD57+ T cells in acquired aplastic anemia. Study observations and caveats: Patients did not significantly differ from controls in CD8+ Simpson's diversity.

V lost 3 bases, J lost 0 bases, and 12 bases lay in between. CDR1 MNHNS and CDR2 SASEGT come from the germline V gene. The CDR3 loop spans 16 amino acids. Genomic DNA was employed as the template in profiling TCR beta VDJ and CDR3. One entry per CDR3 protein, called by TCRdb with MiXCR from the reads. The sample records about 200,000 distinct CDR3 sequences, under 50% being singletons. The genes are TRBV6-1 and TRBJ1-5; D is unresolved. This TCR derives from a human donor with aplastic anemia. Sequenced sample: sorted CD4+, CD8+, or CD8+CD57+ T cells (not recorded which) from PBMCs. CDR3 coding DNA: TGTGCCAGCAGTGAGATGACACAATATAGCAATCAGCCCCAGCATTTT. Residues: CASSEMTQYSNQPQHF.